A selection of T cell receptor beta chains follows, all from one sample in a study of blood T cell repertoires in COVID-19. TCRdb's table, derived via immunoSEQ multiplex PCR, lists solely in-frame clones and lacks some. Of approximately 92,000 clones listed, about 86% are singletons. Sample: peripheral blood. The source is a woman in her fifties or sixties in a cohort sampled during active or convalescent COVID-19. Each CDR3 is given with its conserved first and last residue. Each record gives: J gene, clone size, D gene, V gene, CDR3 protein, CDR3 DNA. A D gene is named only where the DNA matches it firmly. Clone size is stated in some rows and not others, as once, few, many or a class when expanded.

j_gene: TRBJ2-1; abundance: once; d_gene: TRBD2; v_gene: TRBV19; CDR3aa: CASSGASGRANNEQFF; CDR3nt: TGTGCCAGTAGTGGGGCGAGCGGGAGGGCCAATAATGAGCAGTTCTTC
j_gene: TRBJ1-2; abundance: .; d_gene: .; v_gene: TRBV10-3; CDR3aa: CAISGGYGYTF; CDR3nt: TGTGCCATCAGCGGGGGCTATGGCTACACCTTC
j_gene: TRBJ2-2; abundance: .; d_gene: TRBD2; v_gene: TRBV10-3; CDR3aa: CAISEAAGESTGELFF; CDR3nt: TGTGCCATCAGTGAGGCAGCGGGAGAGAGCACCGGGGAGCTGTTTTTT
j_gene: TRBJ1-6; abundance: .; d_gene: TRBD1; v_gene: TRBV5-8; CDR3aa: CASLPGGGPMSPLHF; CDR3nt: TGTGCCAGCTTGCCCGGAGGGGGCCCGATGTCGCCCCTCCACTTT
j_gene: TRBJ1-5; abundance: .; d_gene: .; v_gene: TRBV28; CDR3aa: CASSSPREGGLNQPQHF; CDR3nt: TGTGCCAGCAGTTCCCCCAGGGAGGGGGGCCTCAATCAGCCCCAGCATTTT
j_gene: TRBJ2-1; abundance: .; d_gene: .; v_gene: TRBV29-1; CDR3aa: CSFRDLRNEQFF; CDR3nt: TGCAGCTTCCGGGACTTACGCAATGAGCAGTTCTTC
j_gene: TRBJ2-1; abundance: .; d_gene: TRBD2; v_gene: TRBV27; CDR3aa: CAPLPTSGINNEQFF; CDR3nt: TGTGCCCCCTTACCCACTAGCGGGATAAACAATGAGCAGTTCTTC
j_gene: TRBJ2-5; abundance: .; d_gene: .; v_gene: TRBV10-3; CDR3aa: CAISESGGPQETQYF; CDR3nt: TGTGCCATCAGTGAGTCGGGGGGGCCTCAAGAGACCCAGTACTTC
j_gene: TRBJ2-5; abundance: .; d_gene: TRBD1; v_gene: TRBV4-2; CDR3aa: CASSQDQGAWETQYF; CDR3nt: TGTGCCAGCAGCCAAGATCAGGGGGCTTGGGAGACCCAGTACTTC
j_gene: TRBJ2-3; abundance: .; d_gene: TRBD2; v_gene: TRBV3-1/TRBV3-2; CDR3aa: CASSPLAGGPTDTQYF; CDR3nt: TGTGCCAGCAGCCCTTTAGCGGGGGGCCCCACAGATACGCAGTATTTT
j_gene: TRBJ2-7; abundance: .; d_gene: TRBD1; v_gene: TRBV19; CDR3aa: CASSISDRVWDYEQYF; CDR3nt: TGTGCCAGTAGTATTTCGGACAGGGTTTGGGACTACGAGCAGTACTTC
j_gene: TRBJ2-5; abundance: .; d_gene: TRBD2; v_gene: TRBV3-1/TRBV3-2; CDR3aa: CASSYGLAGGQETQYF; CDR3nt: TGTGCCAGCAGCTACGGACTAGCGGGGGGGCAAGAGACCCAGTACTTC
j_gene: TRBJ2-1; abundance: .; d_gene: TRBD1; v_gene: TRBV20-1; CDR3aa: CSASRQGARNEQFF; CDR3nt: TGCAGTGCTAGTAGGCAGGGGGCTCGGAATGAGCAGTTCTTC
j_gene: TRBJ1-5; abundance: .; d_gene: TRBD1; v_gene: TRBV12-3/TRBV12-4; CDR3aa: CASSGQGIQPQHF; CDR3nt: TGTGCCAGCAGTGGACAGGGGATTCAGCCCCAGCATTTT
j_gene: TRBJ2-5; abundance: .; d_gene: TRBD1; v_gene: TRBV5-4; CDR3aa: CASSLNRGEGETQYF; CDR3nt: TGTGCCAGCAGCTTGAACAGGGGGGAAGGGGAGACCCAGTACTTC
j_gene: TRBJ1-1; abundance: .; d_gene: .; v_gene: TRBV12-5; CDR3aa: CASGLSMNTEAFF; CDR3nt: TGTGCTAGTGGTTTGAGCATGAACACTGAAGCTTTCTTT
j_gene: TRBJ1-1; abundance: .; d_gene: .; v_gene: TRBV12-3/TRBV12-4; CDR3aa: CASSLAGGGRAFF; CDR3nt: TGTGCCAGCAGTTTAGCCGGGGGGGGTAGAGCTTTCTTT
j_gene: TRBJ2-1; abundance: .; d_gene: TRBD2; v_gene: TRBV30; CDR3aa: CAWSSGYYNEQFF; CDR3nt: TGTGCCTGGTCTAGCGGGTATTACAATGAGCAGTTCTTC
j_gene: TRBJ1-3; abundance: .; d_gene: .; v_gene: TRBV4-2; CDR3aa: CASSQDRVSSGNTIYF; CDR3nt: TGTGCCAGCAGCCAAGATCGGGTGAGCTCTGGAAACACCATATATTTT
j_gene: TRBJ2-7; abundance: .; d_gene: TRBD2; v_gene: TRBV7-2; CDR3aa: CASSSREGLYEQYF; CDR3nt: TGTGCCAGCAGCTCGCGGGAGGGCCTCTACGAGCAGTACTTC
j_gene: TRBJ2-3; abundance: .; d_gene: TRBD1; v_gene: TRBV10-3; CDR3aa: CAISYTGTDTDTQYF; CDR3nt: TGTGCCATTTCTTATACCGGGACAGACACAGATACGCAGTATTTT
j_gene: TRBJ1-1; abundance: .; d_gene: TRBD1; v_gene: TRBV7-9; CDR3aa: CASSLDLGQITEAFF; CDR3nt: TGTGCCAGCAGCTTAGATTTGGGACAGATAACTGAAGCTTTCTTT
j_gene: TRBJ2-4; abundance: .; d_gene: .; v_gene: TRBV7-9; CDR3aa: CASSPTTQGDIQYF; CDR3nt: TGTGCCAGCAGCCCTACTACGCAGGGTGACATTCAGTACTTC
j_gene: TRBJ2-5; abundance: .; d_gene: TRBD2; v_gene: TRBV3-1/TRBV3-2; CDR3aa: CASRGRLAGHGTQYF; CDR3nt: TGTGCCAGCCGCGGCCGGCTAGCGGGCCACGGAACCCAGTACTTC
j_gene: TRBJ1-2; abundance: .; d_gene: .; v_gene: TRBV5-1; CDR3aa: CASSLDRNYGYTF; CDR3nt: TGCGCCAGCAGCTTGGACAGAAACTATGGCTACACCTTC
j_gene: TRBJ2-5; abundance: .; d_gene: .; v_gene: TRBV7-3; CDR3aa: CASSSLLQETQYF; CDR3nt: TGTGCCAGCAGCTCATTACTCCAAGAGACCCAGTACTTC
j_gene: TRBJ1-5; abundance: .; d_gene: TRBD1; v_gene: TRBV23-1; CDR3aa: CASSLPGQLYSNQPQHF; CDR3nt: TGCGCCAGCAGCCTTCCGGGACAGCTCTATAGCAATCAGCCCCAGCATTTT
j_gene: TRBJ1-6; abundance: .; d_gene: TRBD1; v_gene: TRBV5-6; CDR3aa: CASSLGPGQGNSPLHF; CDR3nt: TGTGCCAGCAGCCTGGGACCGGGACAGGGTAATTCACCCCTCCACTTT
j_gene: TRBJ2-1; abundance: .; d_gene: TRBD2; v_gene: TRBV9; CDR3aa: CASSVRLAASYNEQFF; CDR3nt: TGTGCCAGCAGCGTCCGACTAGCGGCCTCCTACAATGAGCAGTTCTTC
j_gene: TRBJ2-1; abundance: .; d_gene: TRBD2; v_gene: TRBV5-1; CDR3aa: CASSLDPAGGLNEQFF; CDR3nt: TGCGCCAGCAGCTTGGATCCAGCGGGAGGGCTAAATGAGCAGTTCTTC
j_gene: TRBJ1-4; abundance: .; d_gene: .; v_gene: TRBV28; CDR3aa: CASTHRTNEKLFF; CDR3nt: TGTGCCAGCACCCATCGGACTAATGAAAAACTGTTTTTT